These T cell receptor beta chains were read from a single sample in a study of OX40 agonist ivuxolimab in advanced cancers. TCRdb keeps only in-frame clones here, not all; method: immunoSEQ multiplex PCR. The sample lists 55,000 to 70,000 clones; roughly 84% were seen once. The sample in question was CD4+ or CD8+ T cells sorted from blood, obtained in a trial of the OX40 agonist ivuxolimab. These receptors all come from an adult with an advanced solid tumor such as melanoma, head and neck, liver or kidney cancer. CDR3s include the opening cysteine and the closing phenylalanine or tryptophan. Each record gives: J gene, clone size, D gene, V gene, CDR3 DNA, CDR3 protein. D genes are given only for firm matches. Not all rows give a size; the values are once, few, many and, for expanded clones, a class.

j_gene: TRBJ2-2
abundance: -
d_gene: -
v_gene: TRBV7-8
CDR3nt: TGTGCCAGCAGCTTAGCGAGATTGAGCACCGGGGAGCTGTTTTTT
CDR3aa: CASSLARLSTGELFF

j_gene: TRBJ2-1
abundance: -
d_gene: -
v_gene: TRBV7-2
CDR3nt: TGTGCCAGCAGCTTTCGAGCTAGGGGTGAGCAGTTCTTC
CDR3aa: CASSFRARGEQFF

j_gene: TRBJ1-2
abundance: -
d_gene: TRBD1
v_gene: TRBV9
CDR3nt: TGTGCCAGCAGCCTATCTCCGTGGGGGACAGGGGATGGCTACACCTTC
CDR3aa: CASSLSPWGTGDGYTF

j_gene: TRBJ1-5
abundance: -
d_gene: -
v_gene: TRBV30
CDR3nt: TGTGCCTGGAGTGTACTGTTGGGGAATCAGCCCCAGCATTTT
CDR3aa: CAWSVLLGNQPQHF

j_gene: TRBJ2-1
abundance: -
d_gene: -
v_gene: TRBV2
CDR3nt: TGTGCCAGCCGTCCACGGACGTACAATGAGCAGTTCTTC
CDR3aa: CASRPRTYNEQFF

j_gene: TRBJ1-1
abundance: -
d_gene: -
v_gene: TRBV25-1
CDR3nt: TGTGCCAGCAGTGAACCCCCGACAGCCGGGGGGCACACTGAAGCTTTCTTT
CDR3aa: CASSEPPTAGGHTEAFF

j_gene: TRBJ1-2
abundance: -
d_gene: -
v_gene: TRBV6-6
CDR3nt: TGTGCCAGCAGTCCCTTGTGGGCACGGGGCTACACCTTC
CDR3aa: CASSPLWARGYTF

j_gene: TRBJ1-1
abundance: once
d_gene: -
v_gene: TRBV28
CDR3nt: TGTGCCAGCAGTACTTGGGTGCGTGGGAACACTGAAGCTTTCTTT
CDR3aa: CASSTWVRGNTEAFF

j_gene: TRBJ2-7
abundance: -
d_gene: TRBD2
v_gene: TRBV6-5
CDR3nt: TGTGCCAGCAGTTACTCGACTAGCGGGTCCTACGAGCAGTACTTC
CDR3aa: CASSYSTSGSYEQYF

j_gene: TRBJ1-2
abundance: -
d_gene: TRBD1
v_gene: TRBV6-5
CDR3nt: TGTGCCAGCAGTTACTCGGACAGGGGAGTCTATGGCTACACCTTC
CDR3aa: CASSYSDRGVYGYTF

j_gene: TRBJ2-7
abundance: -
d_gene: TRBD2
v_gene: TRBV6-1
CDR3nt: TGTGCCAGCAGTGAACCGGGACTAGCGGACGAGCAGTACTTC
CDR3aa: CASSEPGLADEQYF

j_gene: TRBJ1-5
abundance: -
d_gene: -
v_gene: TRBV19
CDR3nt: TGTGCCAGTAGTATAGCGCGGGATCAGCCCCAGCATTTT
CDR3aa: CASSIARDQPQHF

j_gene: TRBJ2-7
abundance: -
d_gene: -
v_gene: TRBV11-2
CDR3nt: TGTGCCAGCAGCCTATCCCGGGGCAGGGGTCCCTCCTACGAGCAGTACTTC
CDR3aa: CASSLSRGRGPSYEQYF

j_gene: TRBJ1-5
abundance: -
d_gene: -
v_gene: TRBV7-9
CDR3nt: TGTGCCAGCAGCTTCGACGGTAGCAATCAGCCCCAGCATTTT
CDR3aa: CASSFDGSNQPQHF

j_gene: TRBJ2-2
abundance: -
d_gene: -
v_gene: TRBV19
CDR3nt: TGTGCCAGTAGAGTGGGATCCACCGGGGAGCTGTTTTTT
CDR3aa: CASRVGSTGELFF

j_gene: TRBJ2-1
abundance: -
d_gene: -
v_gene: TRBV20-1
CDR3nt: TGCAGTGCTAGTAGGAATGAGCAGTTCTTC
CDR3aa: CSASRNEQFF

j_gene: TRBJ1-4
abundance: -
d_gene: -
v_gene: TRBV7-9
CDR3nt: TGTGCCAGCAGTCTAACCACTGGAGGGGTGAAAAAACTGTTTTTT
CDR3aa: CASSLTTGGVKKLFF

j_gene: TRBJ2-1
abundance: -
d_gene: -
v_gene: TRBV7-2
CDR3nt: TGTGCCAGCAGCTTACCTAGCTTCGATGAGCAGTTCTTC
CDR3aa: CASSLPSFDEQFF

j_gene: TRBJ1-1
abundance: -
d_gene: -
v_gene: TRBV6-5
CDR3nt: TGTGCCAGCAGTTACCACCCCCCAGCGGGCACTGAAGCTTTCTTT
CDR3aa: CASSYHPPAGTEAFF

j_gene: TRBJ2-1
abundance: -
d_gene: TRBD1
v_gene: TRBV15
CDR3nt: TGTGCCACCAGCAAAAAACAGGGGGTATGGTACAATGAGCAGTTCTTC
CDR3aa: CATSKKQGVWYNEQFF

j_gene: TRBJ2-1
abundance: once
d_gene: -
v_gene: TRBV7-9
CDR3nt: TGTGCCAGCAGCTCAACTAGGTCCTACAATGAGCAGTTCTTC
CDR3aa: CASSSTRSYNEQFF

j_gene: TRBJ1-5
abundance: -
d_gene: -
v_gene: TRBV28
CDR3nt: TGTGCCAGCAGGGAGGAGGAGGGAAGGAATCAGCCCCAGCATTTT
CDR3aa: CASREEEGRNQPQHF

j_gene: TRBJ1-6
abundance: few
d_gene: -
v_gene: TRBV2
CDR3nt: TGTGCCAGCAGTACCCCTCATTCACCCCTCCACTTT
CDR3aa: CASSTPHSPLHF

j_gene: TRBJ1-2
abundance: -
d_gene: TRBD1
v_gene: TRBV29-1
CDR3nt: TGCAGCGTTAAACAGGGGGCCAGGGATGGCTACACCTTC
CDR3aa: CSVKQGARDGYTF

j_gene: TRBJ2-3
abundance: -
d_gene: TRBD1
v_gene: TRBV18
CDR3nt: TGTGCCAGCTCACCGGACAGGGCCCACACAGATACGCAGTATTTT
CDR3aa: CASSPDRAHTDTQYF

j_gene: TRBJ2-1
abundance: -
d_gene: -
v_gene: TRBV27
CDR3nt: TGTGCCAGCAGTCCCCGCTTTTCTAGAAACAATGAGCAGTTCTTC
CDR3aa: CASSPRFSRNNEQFF

j_gene: TRBJ1-1
abundance: -
d_gene: -
v_gene: TRBV4-1
CDR3nt: TGCGCCAGCAGCCCCTCCTTTAGGACGGAGAACACTGAAGCTTTCTTT
CDR3aa: CASSPSFRTENTEAFF

j_gene: TRBJ2-7
abundance: medium-sized
d_gene: TRBD1
v_gene: TRBV11-2
CDR3nt: TGTGCCAGCAGCGCGACAGGGGGAGAGCAGTACTTC
CDR3aa: CASSATGGEQYF